This T cell receptor beta chain was sequenced during a study of vaccination effects on CD4 cells after COVID-19. Study-level points and caveats: Clones from infection and from vaccination both contracted markedly late after vaccination.

Ahead of sequencing, the ViraFEST assay grew antigen-specific CD4+ T cells using viral peptide pools. The culture ran for approximately 9 days before CD4+ T cells were isolated. Each vaccine recipient was nucleocapsid antibody negative and had no prior SARS-CoV-2 infection. The authors replaced half the medium with IL-2 medium on days 3 and 7. Deletions cut 2 bases from V and 1 base from J, with 6 bases between. CDR1 is SGHDT, CDR2 YYEEEE, per germline. The length of the CDR3 is 13 residues. Details on this clone: What it binds is unknown.

Assay: immunoSEQ multiplex PCR; the TCRdb copy retains only in-frame clones and omits some. Altogether 35,000 to 55,000 clones are present, just over 75% being singletons, with the ten largest covering approximately 10%. This TCR was recovered from a human donor who received a COVID-19 vaccine. Sequences were derived from CD4+ T cells from PBMCs cultured with SARS-CoV-2 spike peptides, sampled before COVID-19 vaccination. The chain joins TRBV5-6 to TRBJ1-1, with unresolved D. The CDR3 spells CASSLNPNTEAFF. As DNA, the CDR3 is TGTGCCAGCAGCTTAAACCCGAACACTGAAGCTTTCTTT.